This is a list of T cell receptor beta chains from one sample in a study of T cells expressing NK-cell markers. Each CDR3 protein gets one entry in TCRdb, which reprocessed the 5' RACE reads and gives no DNA. This repertoire comprises 150,000 to 200,000 distinct CDR3 sequences; its ten largest clones make up approximately 17%. Material: blood T cells: a sorted CD56 or NKG2C T cell subset, CD4+ or CD8+ T cells, or bulk PBMC T cells (not recorded which). The origin of the receptors is a woman between 18 and 69 years old in good health. The CDR3 runs from the conserved cysteine through the conserved F or W.

j_call | v_call | cdr3_aa
TRBJ2-3 | TRBV20-1 | CSAYQSVGAITDTQYF
TRBJ2-3 | TRBV5-4 | CATVAGTTDTQYF
TRBJ2-1 | TRBV11-3 | CASSRWNGTGEQFF
TRBJ1-2 | TRBV6-5 | CASSYDRESNYGYTF
TRBJ1-6 | TRBV7-2 | CASRGQPRSPLHF
TRBJ2-2 | TRBV7-9 | CASSWGRVGTGELFF
TRBJ2-3 | TRBV9 | CASSVGPDYTDTQYF
TRBJ2-5 | TRBV11-3 | CASGRTSLETQYF
TRBJ2-3 | TRBV7-3 | CASSRNWASGGLADTQYF
TRBJ1-1 | TRBV5-1 | CASSFTELNTEAFF
TRBJ2-2 | TRBV12-3/TRBV12-4 | CASSVDWNTGELFF
TRBJ2-7 | TRBV7-8 | CASSLEQPGVGEQYF
TRBJ2-5 | TRBV6-5 | CASSYLRGGTETQYF
TRBJ2-6 | TRBV5-1 | CASTTGTSNSGANVLTF
TRBJ2-3 | TRBV7-8 | CASSPSGAHYTDTQYF
TRBJ2-7 | TRBV5-1 | CASSPQQSGRAEQYF
TRBJ2-1 | TRBV7-3 | CASSLSLPGLASRSSYNEQFF
TRBJ2-3 | TRBV5-1 | CASSSGTSGGLGADTQYF
TRBJ1-1 | TRBV10-3 | CAIGVGLGTEAFF
TRBJ2-5 | TRBV7-3 | CASSLGASGRFQTQYF
TRBJ1-1 | TRBV3-1 | CASSQEQGNTEAFF
TRBJ2-1 | TRBV6-6 | CASNSVGRAEQFF
TRBJ1-5 | TRBV28 | CASSLTGVAQHF
TRBJ1-5 | TRBV6-5 | CASSSNPQGRLGNQPQHF
TRBJ2-1 | TRBV12-5 | CASGLWGRGRYNEQFF
TRBJ2-2 | TRBV7-2 | CASSLAQGGRNTGELFF
TRBJ1-2 | TRBV25-1 | CASSDAGPNNYGYTF
TRBJ2-5 | TRBV5-1 | CASSSDRGRGETQYF
TRBJ1-1 | TRBV20-1 | CSARDRTGSTEAFF
TRBJ1-6 | TRBV6-5 | CASSFIRNSPLHF
TRBJ2-5 | TRBV20-1 | CSARLVGETQYF